The clone carrying this T cell receptor beta chain was found many times. Its antigen is still unknown. This sample was taken from a study of CD8 T cells in ankylosing spondylitis. Study-wide points: Significantly higher representation of disease-linked clones was reported for matched ankylosing spondylitis synovial fluid. Existing reports had already noted some motif variants in reactive arthritis synovial fluid and blood. The study identified a TCR beta motif of roughly eight highly homologous variants that appeared characteristic of ankylosing spondylitis blood.

By quantitative 5'-RACE with molecular barcodes, the TCR beta libraries were made. Using its own MiXCR run on the 5' RACE reads, TCRdb lists one record per CDR3 protein. The data hold about 200,000 distinct CDR3 sequences, with roughly 13% observed a single time. Sequences were obtained from blood, either unsorted or a sorted T cell fraction (not recorded which). This receptor was obtained from a male donor with ankylosing spondylitis or in good health (not recorded which).

CDR3 amino acids: CASSPPESYEQYF. CDR3 nucleotide sequence: TGTGCCAGCTCACCCCCCGAGTCCTACGAGCAGTACTTC. The gene calls are TRBV18 and TRBJ2-7; unclear D gene. The CDR3 is 13 residues long. Germline V lookup: CDR1 KGHSH, CDR2 LQKENI. V shed 3 bases and J shed 1 base, with 7 bases lying between them.